Listed here is a single T cell receptor beta chain. The antigen remains unidentified. The donors were members of the validation cohort, which comprised 120 subjects and was separate from the first cohort of some 680 subjects. This sample was taken from a study of cytomegalovirus exposure and HLA in healthy donors. Study-wide findings and caveats: High sensitivity and specificity were reportedly achieved when the classifier diagnosed cytomegalovirus status. In vitro testing confirmed three CMV-associated chains as specific for CMV antigens. Investigators reported some 150 TCR beta chains as tied to cytomegalovirus.

Profiling relied on immunoSEQ multiplex PCR, and the TCRdb table lists in-frame clones only, not all of them. Of around 190,000 clones detected, 81% appear once; the ten largest clones hold around 1.2%. The CDR3 covers 15 residues. Trimming took 1 base from V and 2 from J, leaving 9 bases between them. Germline lookup yields CDR1 SGHTA and CDR2 FQGNSA. This receptor was taken from a woman younger than 45 in good health and CMV-seronegative. Sequencing was done on a sample of PBMCs. V and J are TRBV7-2 and TRBJ2-1, with a possible D match to TRBD2 (5 bases). Written as DNA, the CDR3 is TGTGCCAGCAGCTTAGGAATAGCGCCCTACAATGAGCAGTTCTTC. Amino acids: CASSLGIAPYNEQFF. The whole variable domain, filled in from reference TRBV7-2 and TRBJ2-1, reads GAGVSQSPSNKVTEKGKDVELRCDPISGHTALYWYRQSLGQGLEFLIYFQGNSAPDKSGLPSDRFSAERTGGSVSTLTIQRTQQEDSAVYLCASSLGIAPYNEQFFGPGTRLTVL.